This T cell receptor (beta chain) was profiled in a study of beta chain features in type 1 diabetes. Study in general: Across every sample, 100 million to 130 million sorted cells were examined in total.

Findings and caveats of the study: Moderately but significantly shorter TCRB CDR3s were found in Type 1 diabetes patients in all four CD4+ subsets.

V lost 6 bases to trimming and J lost 8 bases, with 17 bases between them. CDR1 MNHEY and CDR2 SMNVEV come from the germline V gene (reference sequence). The CDR3 runs to 15 residues. The investigators reverse transcribed all of the isolated RNA, so they sequenced expressed TCRB transcripts. Assay: immunoSEQ multiplex PCR; the TCRdb copy retains only in-frame clones and omits some. The data show about 410,000 clones, approximately 15% seen once. This clone was observed a handful of times. What it binds is unknown. The V and J genes are TRBV27 and TRBJ1-6; the D is unclear. Sequencing was done on a sample of naive CD4+ T cells from blood. The sequence came from a man aged 25-45 years in good health. The CDR3 reads CASSPWGGVDSPLHF. CDR3 nucleotides: TGTGCCAGCAGCCCTTGGGGTGGGGTGGATTCACCCCTCCACTTT.